These T cell receptor beta chains were read from a single sample in a study of shared clonotypes between healthy human individuals. Using immunoSEQ multiplex PCR, the repertoire was profiled, and TCRdb retains in-frame clones only, with some absent. The sample yields about 330,000 clones, roughly 91% seen once. Specimen: memory CD8+ T cells sorted from blood. The receptors originated from a young man in good health. CDR3s include the opening cysteine and the closing phenylalanine or tryptophan. A D gene is named only where the DNA matches it firmly. Part of the rows lack a size; the others show once, few, many or a class for expanded clones.

>TRBJ2-7|NA|NA|TRBV27|15
CASSLGPGPNYEQYF
TGTGCCAGCAGTTTAGGGCCGGGGCCAAACTACGAGCAGTACTTC
>TRBJ2-7|TRBD1|NA|TRBV27|16
CASSLARGQYQLEQYF
TGTGCCAGCAGTCTCGCTAGGGGACAGTATCAACTTGAGCAGTACTTC
>TRBJ2-7|TRBD2|NA|TRBV7-2|16
CASRGYGGRWAYEQYF
TGTGCCAGCAGGGGGTACGGCGGGAGGTGGGCCTACGAGCAGTACTTC
>TRBJ2-7|NA|NA|TRBV2|13
CASQEGSLYEQYF
TGTGCCAGCCAGGAGGGGTCCCTCTACGAGCAGTACTTC
>TRBJ2-2|NA|NA|TRBV19|13
CASSTGITGELFF
TGTGCCAGTAGCACAGGTATTACCGGGGAGCTGTTTTTT
>TRBJ2-5|NA|NA|TRBV25-1|14
CASSVGQGQETQYF
TGTGCCAGCAGTGTTGGCCAGGGGCAAGAGACCCAGTACTTC
>TRBJ2-7|TRBD2|NA|TRBV4-1|15
CASSQAGLAQGEQYF
TGCGCCAGCAGCCAGGCGGGACTAGCCCAGGGGGAGCAGTACTTC
>TRBJ2-1|NA|NA|TRBV2|14
CASSATTSYNEQFF
TGTGCCAGCAGCGCCACCACCTCCTACAATGAGCAGTTCTTC
>TRBJ2-2|NA|NA|TRBV5-6|12
CASSFKFRELFF
TGTGCCAGCAGCTTTAAGTTCCGGGAGCTGTTTTTT
>TRBJ1-4|TRBD1|once|TRBV9|15
CASSPSGGTNEKLFF
TGTGCCAGCAGCCCGTCAGGGGGAACTAATGAAAAACTGTTTTTT
>TRBJ2-2|TRBD2|NA|TRBV4-1|17
CASSQAPLAGITGELFF
TGCGCCAGCAGCCAAGCTCCCCTAGCGGGGATCACCGGGGAGCTGTTTTTT
>TRBJ2-3|TRBD2|NA|TRBV27|18
CASSYPTSGRPRADTQYF
TGTGCCAGCAGTTACCCGACTAGCGGGAGGCCTCGGGCAGATACGCAGTATTTT
>TRBJ2-7|NA|many|TRBV21-1|17
CASSKENRADIAGEQYF
TGTGCCAGCAGCAAAGAGAACAGGGCTGATATTGCTGGCGAGCAGTACTTC
>TRBJ2-1|TRBD1|NA|TRBV29-1|16
CSGRTGPLSSYNEQFF
TGCAGCGGCCGGACAGGGCCGCTCTCCTCCTACAATGAGCAGTTCTTC
>TRBJ2-7|NA|NA|TRBV5-1|14
CASSLSMGDYEQYF
TGCGCCAGCAGCTTGTCCATGGGTGATTACGAGCAGTACTTC
>TRBJ2-7|NA|NA|TRBV6-1|14
CASSEFGSSYEQYF
TGTGCCAGCAGTGAATTCGGGAGTTCCTACGAGCAGTACTTC
>TRBJ2-7|NA|NA|TRBV10-2|17
CASSESSLGQSSYEQYF
TGCGCCAGCAGTGAGTCGAGCCTGGGCCAGAGCTCCTACGAGCAGTACTTC